Shown below are 18 T cell receptor beta chains from a single sample sequenced in a study of blood T cell repertoires in COVID-19. Profiled with immunoSEQ multiplex PCR; TCRdb holds only in-frame clones, not every one. Of roughly 200,000 clones in the sample, more than 80% were seen once. The sample consisted of PBMCs or T cells enriched from blood (not recorded which). These receptors were taken from a man in his forties or fifties who had recovered from COVID-19.

The chain combines TRBV30 with TRBJ1-5, with D perhaps matching TRBD1 (6 bases). CDR3 length: 15 residues. Germline loops: CDR1 GTSNPN, CDR2 SVGIG (reference sequence). The V end was cut by 2 bases, the J end by 9 bases, with 20 bases between. CDR3 region: CAWSHRTAREGPQHF. The DNA for the CDR3 is TGTGCCTGGAGTCATCGGACAGCCAGGGAGGGGCCCCAGCATTTT.

The chain employs TRBV2 and TRBJ2-5; 8 positions agree with TRBD1. The germline CDR1 and CDR2 sequences are SNHLY and FYNNEI. The CDR3 has 13 residues. The ends lost 5 bases at V and 4 bases at J; junction bases unmatched: 3. In nucleotides, the CDR3 is TGTGCCAGCAGTCCCACAGGGGGAGAGACCCAGTACTTC. This gives the protein CASSPTGGETQYF.

V usage is TRBV29-1 and J usage is TRBJ1-1; possible D gene TRBD1, 5 bases. Trimming took 6 bases from V and 3 from J, leaving 11 bases between them. The CDR3 consists of 12 residues. CDR1 SQVTM and CDR2 ANQGSEA come from the germline V gene. CDR3 bases: TGCAGCGTGACAGTGTTCGACACTGAAGCTTTCTTT. This gives the protein CSVTVFDTEAFF. The full variable domain, with the rest looked up from reference TRBV29-1 and TRBJ1-1, is SAVISQKPSRDICQRGTSLTIQCQVDSQVTMMFWYRQQPGQSLTLIATANQGSEATYESGFVIDKFPISRPNLTFSTLTVSNMSPEDSSIYLCSVTVFDTEAFFGQGTRLTVV.

V and J are TRBV7-9 and TRBJ2-3; 7 nucleotides agree with TRBD1. The V and J ends lost 5 bases and 1 base, in that order; junction bases with no gene match: 6. Per germline, CDR1 SEHNR and CDR2 FQNEAQ (reference sequence). The CDR3 totals 15 residues. The chain's CDR3 is CASSPGQPGTDTQYF. CDR3 coding DNA: TGTGCCAGCAGCCCGGGACAGCCGGGCACAGATACGCAGTATTTT.

V and J are TRBV6-5 and TRBJ2-7, with 9 bases lining up with TRBD2. With V trimmed by 8 bases and J by 7 bases, 3 bases remained unmatched. The CDR3 has 11 residues. From germline, CDR1 is MNHEY and CDR2 SVGAGI. The CDR3 is CASRLAGEQYF. In DNA form, the CDR3 reads TGTGCCAGCCGCCTAGCGGGAGAGCAGTACTTC.

V gene TRBV5-1 combines with J gene TRBJ2-3; D gene unclear. CDR1 and CDR2 from the germline V gene are SGHRS and YFSETQ. The CDR3 has 13 residues. Trimming shortened V by 4 bases and J by 5 bases, and 11 bases separated the two germline ends. Here the CDR3 DNA reads TGCGCCAGCAGCCCGAGAAGGAGAGATACGCAGTATTTT. This codes for CASSPRRRDTQYF. The variable domain in full, with the rest retrieved from reference TRBV5-1 and TRBJ2-3, is KAGVTQTPRYLIKTRGQQVTLSCSPISGHRSVSWYQQTPGQGLQFLFEYFSETQRNKGNFPGRFSGRQFSNSRSEMNVSTLELGDSALYLCASSPRRRDTQYFGPGTRLTVL.

This chain joins TRBV11-2 and TRBJ1-4, with no clear D. The germline gives CDR1 SGHAT, CDR2 FQNNGV. This CDR3 comprises 14 residues. Deletions cut 4 bases from V and 8 bases from J, with 14 bases between. The CDR3 coding sequence is TGTGCCAGCAGCTCCCCCCCTCGGAGGGAAAAACTGTTTTTT. It encodes CASSSPPRREKLFF.

This clone was counted once. The sample has other DNA sequences that encode this CDR3 too. The J gene is TRBJ1-1, the V gene TRBV29-1; D is undetermined. Germline CDR1 is SQVTM and CDR2 is ANQGSEA. Trimming left V 4 bases short and J 6 bases short, with 6 bases between. CDR3 length equals 10 residues. CDR3 residues: CSVGTAEAFF. CDR3 bases: TGCAGCGTTGGTACGGCTGAAGCTTTCTTT.

The chain carries TRBV30 and TRBJ1-3; 8 nucleotides agree with TRBD1. CDR1 is GTSNPN, CDR2 SVGIG, per germline (reference sequence). V lost 5 bases, J lost 2 bases, and 5 bases stayed unmatched. The CDR3 totals 14 residues. CDR3 sequence: CAWVGRGPGNTIYF. The CDR3 DNA reads TGTGCCTGGGTGGGCAGGGGGCCTGGAAACACCATATATTTT.

V usage is TRBV9 and J usage is TRBJ2-7, with 7 nucleotides matching TRBD1. This CDR3 is 14 amino acids long. CDR1 and CDR2 (germline): SGDLS, YYNGEE. V dropped 4 bases and J dropped 1; count of bases not matched to a gene: 5. This CDR3 is CASSTGDSSYEQYF. The CDR3 bases are TGTGCCAGCAGCACCGGGGACAGTTCCTACGAGCAGTACTTC. The full variable domain, its missing parts supplied by reference TRBV9 and TRBJ2-7, is DSGVTQTPKHLITATGQRVTLRCSPRSGDLSVYWYQQSLDQGLQFLIQYYNGEERAKGNILERFSAQQFPDLHSELNLSSLELGDSALYFCASSTGDSSYEQYFGPGTRLTVT.

Here the CDR3 reads CASSPGTGGYEQYF. CDR3 coding DNA: TGTGCCAGCAGCCCCGGAACAGGGGGCTACGAGCAGTACTTC. The chain carries TRBV7-8 and TRBJ2-7; 8 bases fit TRBD1. The junction had 6 bases not matched to a gene; V was cut back by 5 bases and J by 3 bases. This CDR3 has 14 residues. Germline CDR1 reads SGHVS; CDR2 reads FQNEAQ.

The chain employs TRBV12-5 and TRBJ1-1; weak D call: TRBD1 (5 bases). V was clipped by 5 bases and J by 0 bases, with 22 bases between them. CDR1 is LGHNT and CDR2 is FRNRAP in the germline V gene. The CDR3 is made up of 18 amino acids. The CDR3 sequence is CASGLPTVHPRVNTEAFF. CDR3 nucleotide sequence: TGTGCTAGTGGTCTACCGACAGTACACCCTAGAGTGAACACTGAAGCTTTCTTT.

The CDR3 DNA sequence: TGTGCCAGCAGCTTAGGGATAGGGGGCGCCGATGGCTACACCTTC. Residues: CASSLGIGGADGYTF. This chain joins TRBV13 and TRBJ1-2; 7 bases fit TRBD1. CDR1 PRHDT and CDR2 FYEKMQ come from the germline V gene (reference sequence). CDR3 length equals 15 residues. V was pared by 0 bases and J by 6 bases, with 7 bases of the junction left unmatched.

The rearrangement links TRBV7-8 to TRBJ1-2; 8 bases are shared with TRBD1. The germline gives CDR1 SGHVS, CDR2 FQNEAQ. Trimming took 0 bases from V and 10 from J; bases not matched to a gene: 7. The CDR3 is made up of 14 amino acids. The CDR3 bases are TGTGCCAGCAGCTTAGCCCGACAGGGGACCTCCTACACCTTC. Its translation: CASSLARQGTSYTF.

This chain joins TRBV20-1 and TRBJ2-1; D may be TRBD1 (6 bases). The ends were cut back, 5 bases at V and 7 bases at J, with 9 bases in the middle. CDR1 and CDR2 from the germline V gene are DFQATT and SNEGSKA (reference sequence). The CDR3 is 11 amino acids. CDR3 DNA: TGCAGTGCTTATCAGGGGAATGAGCAGTTCTTC. This encodes CSAYQGNEQFF.

As regards this clone: In the same sample, other DNA sequences code for this CDR3. For the CDR3, the DNA is TGTGCCAGCACGATGTCGACAGGAGCCGAGCAGTACTTC. It yields the protein CASTMSTGAEQYF. The V and J genes are TRBV7-9 and TRBJ2-7; D may be TRBD1 (6 bases). This CDR3 has 13 residues. Germline CDR1 and CDR2: SEHNR and FQNEAQ (reference sequence). Trimming took 7 bases from V and 6 from J, leaving 16 bases between them.

The chain recombines TRBV6-5 with TRBJ1-2; 9 bases map to TRBD1. The CDR3 consists of 15 residues. The trim removed 7 bases at V and 3 bases at J, leaving 9 bases unmatched. Germline lookup yields CDR1 MNHEY and CDR2 SVGAGI. CDR3: CASTDRGQGHYGYTF. CDR3 sequence (DNA): TGTGCCAGCACCGATAGGGGACAGGGACACTATGGCTACACCTTC.

The chain links TRBV5-8 to TRBJ1-1, with D hard to call. Germline CDR1 and CDR2: SGHTS and YDEGEE. The V end lost 2 bases, the J end lost 5 bases, and 16 bases lay between the germline ends. CDR3 size: 15 residues. The CDR3 loop reads CASSLSASGRTEAFF. The CDR3 nucleotides are TGTGCCAGCAGCTTATCAGCTTCCGGGAGGACTGAAGCTTTCTTT.